The source of this T cell receptor beta chain is a study of T cell repertoires in ileal Crohn's disease. TCRdb keeps only in-frame clones here, not all; method: immunoSEQ multiplex PCR. The sample shows over 13,000 clones, around three quarters of them seen only once. Regarding the study as a whole: High-frequency clones were more common in sorted CD8 than CD4 cells.

On this clone itself: Its antigen remains unidentified.

Germline loops: CDR1 SGHRS, CDR2 YFSETQ. Trimming took 4 bases from V and 5 from J; bases not matched to a gene: 9. This CDR3 contains 15 residues. This TCR came from an adult with Crohn's disease. Sequencing used ileal tissue. The chain joins TRBV5-1 to TRBJ2-5, with 9 bases fitting TRBD2. CDR3 loop: CASSTGLARGETQYF. In DNA, the CDR3 is TGCGCCAGCAGCACGGGACTAGCACGGGGGGAGACCCAGTACTTC.